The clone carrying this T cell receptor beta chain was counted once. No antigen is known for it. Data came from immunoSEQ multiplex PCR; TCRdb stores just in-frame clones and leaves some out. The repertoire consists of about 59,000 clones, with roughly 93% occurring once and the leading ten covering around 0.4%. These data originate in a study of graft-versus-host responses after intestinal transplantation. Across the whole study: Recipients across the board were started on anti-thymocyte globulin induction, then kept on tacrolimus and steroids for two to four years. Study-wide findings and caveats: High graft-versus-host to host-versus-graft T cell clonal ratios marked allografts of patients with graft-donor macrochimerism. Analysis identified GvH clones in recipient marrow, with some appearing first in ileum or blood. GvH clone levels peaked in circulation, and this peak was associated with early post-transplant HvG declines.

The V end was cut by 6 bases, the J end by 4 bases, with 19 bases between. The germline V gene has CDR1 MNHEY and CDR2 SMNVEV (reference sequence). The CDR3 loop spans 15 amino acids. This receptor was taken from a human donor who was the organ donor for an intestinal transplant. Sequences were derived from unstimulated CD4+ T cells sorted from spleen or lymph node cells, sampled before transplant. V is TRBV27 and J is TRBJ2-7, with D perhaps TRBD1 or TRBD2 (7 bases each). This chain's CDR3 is CASSLRGGTGYEQYF. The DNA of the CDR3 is TGTGCCAGCAGCCTCAGGGGGGGGACGGGATACGAGCAGTACTTC.